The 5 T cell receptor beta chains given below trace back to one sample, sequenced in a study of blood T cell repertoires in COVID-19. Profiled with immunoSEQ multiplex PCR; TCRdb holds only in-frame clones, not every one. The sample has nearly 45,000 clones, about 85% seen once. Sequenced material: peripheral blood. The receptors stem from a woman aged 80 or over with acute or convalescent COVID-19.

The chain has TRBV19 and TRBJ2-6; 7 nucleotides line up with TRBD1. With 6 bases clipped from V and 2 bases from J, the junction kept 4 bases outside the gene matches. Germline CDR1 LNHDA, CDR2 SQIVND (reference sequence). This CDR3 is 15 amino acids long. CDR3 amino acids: CASSVDRAGANVLTF. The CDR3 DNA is TGTGCCAGTAGCGTCGACAGGGCTGGGGCCAACGTCCTGACTTTC.

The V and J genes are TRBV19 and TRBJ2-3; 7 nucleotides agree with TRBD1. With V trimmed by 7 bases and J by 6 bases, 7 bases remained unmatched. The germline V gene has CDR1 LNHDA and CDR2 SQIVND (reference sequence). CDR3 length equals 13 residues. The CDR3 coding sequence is TGTGCCAGTATGGAACAGGGGCGCGATACGCAGTATTTT. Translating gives CASMEQGRDTQYF.

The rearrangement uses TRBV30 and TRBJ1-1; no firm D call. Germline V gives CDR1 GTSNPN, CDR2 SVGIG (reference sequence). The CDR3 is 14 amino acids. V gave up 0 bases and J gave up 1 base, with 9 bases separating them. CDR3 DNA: TGTGCCTGGAGTGTAACGGGTAGGAACACTGAAGCTTTCTTT. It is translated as CAWSVTGRNTEAFF. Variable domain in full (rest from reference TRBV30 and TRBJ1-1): SQTIHQWPATLVQPVGSPLSLECTVEGTSNPNLYWYRQAAGRGLQLLFYSVGIGQISSEVPQNLSASRPQDRQFILSSKKLLLSDSGFYLCAWSVTGRNTEAFFGQGTRLTVV.

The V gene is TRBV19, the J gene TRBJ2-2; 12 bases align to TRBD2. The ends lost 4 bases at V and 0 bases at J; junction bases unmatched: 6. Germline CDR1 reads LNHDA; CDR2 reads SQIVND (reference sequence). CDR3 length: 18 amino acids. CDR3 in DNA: TGTGCCAGTAGTAGAGCAGGACTAGCGGGACCGAACACCGGGGAGCTGTTTTTT. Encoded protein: CASSRAGLAGPNTGELFF.

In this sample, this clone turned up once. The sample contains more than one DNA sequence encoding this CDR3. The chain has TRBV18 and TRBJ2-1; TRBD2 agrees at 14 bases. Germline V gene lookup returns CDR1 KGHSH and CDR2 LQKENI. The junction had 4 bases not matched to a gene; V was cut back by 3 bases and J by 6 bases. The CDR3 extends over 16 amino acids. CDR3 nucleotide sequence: TGTGCCAGCTCACCCGGACTAGCGGGAGGCCTCAATGAGCAGTTCTTC. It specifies CASSPGLAGGLNEQFF.